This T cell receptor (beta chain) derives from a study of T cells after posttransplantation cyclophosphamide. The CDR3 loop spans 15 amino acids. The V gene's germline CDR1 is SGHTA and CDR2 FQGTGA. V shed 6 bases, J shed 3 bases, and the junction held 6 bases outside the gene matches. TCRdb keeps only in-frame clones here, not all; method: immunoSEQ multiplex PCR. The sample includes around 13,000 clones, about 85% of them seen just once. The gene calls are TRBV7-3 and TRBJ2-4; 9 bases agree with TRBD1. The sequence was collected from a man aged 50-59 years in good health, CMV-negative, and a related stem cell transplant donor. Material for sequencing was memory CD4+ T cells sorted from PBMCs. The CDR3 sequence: CASRKRQGDKNIQYF. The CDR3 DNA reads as TGTGCCAGCAGGAAACGACAGGGGGACAAAAACATTCAGTACTTC.